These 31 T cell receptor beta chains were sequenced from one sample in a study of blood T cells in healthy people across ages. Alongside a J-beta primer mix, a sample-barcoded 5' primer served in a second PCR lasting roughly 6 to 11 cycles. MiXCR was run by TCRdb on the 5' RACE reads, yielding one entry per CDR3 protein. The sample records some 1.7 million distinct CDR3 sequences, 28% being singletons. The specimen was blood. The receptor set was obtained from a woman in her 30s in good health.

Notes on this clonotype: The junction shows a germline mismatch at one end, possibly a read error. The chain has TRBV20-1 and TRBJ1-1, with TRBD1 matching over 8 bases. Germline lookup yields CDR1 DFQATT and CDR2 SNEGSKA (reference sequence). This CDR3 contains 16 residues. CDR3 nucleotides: TGCGGTGCTAGATCGGGGACAGGTGAAAGGGGGACTGAAGCTTTCTTT. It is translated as CGARSGTGERGTEAFF.

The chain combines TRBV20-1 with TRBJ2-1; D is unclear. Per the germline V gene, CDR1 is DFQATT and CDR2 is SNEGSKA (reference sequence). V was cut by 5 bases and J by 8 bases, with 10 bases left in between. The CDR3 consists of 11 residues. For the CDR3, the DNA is TGCAGTGCTGCCCCATTGGATGAGCAGTTCTTC. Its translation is CSAAPLDEQFF.

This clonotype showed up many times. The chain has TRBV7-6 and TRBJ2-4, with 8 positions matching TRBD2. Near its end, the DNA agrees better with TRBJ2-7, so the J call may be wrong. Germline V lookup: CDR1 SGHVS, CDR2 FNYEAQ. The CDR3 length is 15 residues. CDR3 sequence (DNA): TGTGCCAGCAGCCAACACGGGACTAGGGATAACGAGCAGTACTTC. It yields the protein CASSQHGTRDNEQYF.

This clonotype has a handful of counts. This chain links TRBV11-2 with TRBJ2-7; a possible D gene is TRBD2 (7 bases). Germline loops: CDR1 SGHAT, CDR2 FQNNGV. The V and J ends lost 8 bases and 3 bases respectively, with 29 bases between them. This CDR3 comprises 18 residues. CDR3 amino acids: CASAGKGGGNLPIYEQYF. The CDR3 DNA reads TGTGCCAGCGCCGGGAAGGGGGGGGGAAATTTACCGATCTACGAGCAGTACTTC.

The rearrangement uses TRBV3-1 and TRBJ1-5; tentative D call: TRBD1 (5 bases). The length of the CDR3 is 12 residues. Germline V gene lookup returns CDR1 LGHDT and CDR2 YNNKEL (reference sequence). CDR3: CVRRGGNQPQHF. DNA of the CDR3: TGTGTGAGGAGGGGCGGGAATCAGCCCCAGCATTTT.

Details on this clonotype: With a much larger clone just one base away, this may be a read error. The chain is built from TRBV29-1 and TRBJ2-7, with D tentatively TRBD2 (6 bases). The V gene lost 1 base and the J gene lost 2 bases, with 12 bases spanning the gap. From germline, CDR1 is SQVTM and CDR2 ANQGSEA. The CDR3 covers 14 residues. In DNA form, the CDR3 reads TGCAGCGTTGAAGGTCAGGGAGGCCCCTACGAGCAGTACTTC. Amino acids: CSVEGQGGPYEQYF.

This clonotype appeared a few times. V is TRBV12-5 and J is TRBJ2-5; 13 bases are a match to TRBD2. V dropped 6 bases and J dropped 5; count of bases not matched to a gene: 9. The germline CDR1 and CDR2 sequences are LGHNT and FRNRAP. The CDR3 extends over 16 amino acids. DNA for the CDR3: TGTGCTAGTGGCTCACTAGCGGGAGGGCCCGGGGAGACCCAGTACTTC. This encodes CASGSLAGGPGETQYF.

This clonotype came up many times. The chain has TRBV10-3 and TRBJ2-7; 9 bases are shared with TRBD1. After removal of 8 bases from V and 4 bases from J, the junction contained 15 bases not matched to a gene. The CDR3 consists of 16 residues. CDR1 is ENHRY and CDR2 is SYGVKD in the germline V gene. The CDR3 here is CAIRAPRGQGNYEQYF. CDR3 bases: TGTGCCATCCGCGCGCCCAGGGGACAGGGTAATTACGAGCAGTACTTC.

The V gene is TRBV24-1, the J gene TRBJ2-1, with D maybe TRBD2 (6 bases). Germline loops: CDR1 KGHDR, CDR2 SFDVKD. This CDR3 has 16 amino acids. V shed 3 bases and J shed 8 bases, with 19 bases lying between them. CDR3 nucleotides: TGTGCCACCAGTGATGCGCGCCCTAGCGAGAAGGATGAGCAGTTCTTC. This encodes CATSDARPSEKDEQFF.

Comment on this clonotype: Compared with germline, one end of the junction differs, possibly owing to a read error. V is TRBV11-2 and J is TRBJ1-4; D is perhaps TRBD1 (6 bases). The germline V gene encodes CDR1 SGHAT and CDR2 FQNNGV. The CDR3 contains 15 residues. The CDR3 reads CASSLPTGINEKRFF. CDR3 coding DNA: TGTGCCAGCAGCCTTCCGACAGGCATTAATGAAAAACGGTTTTTT. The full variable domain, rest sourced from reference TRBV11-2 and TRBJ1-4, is EAGVAQSPRYKIIEKRQSVAFWCNPISGHATLYWYQQILGQGPKLLIQFQNNGVVDDSQLPKDRFSAERLKGVDSTLKIQPAKLEDSAVYLCASSLPTGINEKRFFGSGTQLSVL.

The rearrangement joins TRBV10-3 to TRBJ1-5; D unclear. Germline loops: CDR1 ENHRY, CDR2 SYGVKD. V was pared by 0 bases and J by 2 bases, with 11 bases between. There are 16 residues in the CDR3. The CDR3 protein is CAISESEGKGNQPQHF. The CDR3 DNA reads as TGTGCCATCAGTGAGTCAGAAGGGAAGGGCAATCAGCCCCAGCATTTT.

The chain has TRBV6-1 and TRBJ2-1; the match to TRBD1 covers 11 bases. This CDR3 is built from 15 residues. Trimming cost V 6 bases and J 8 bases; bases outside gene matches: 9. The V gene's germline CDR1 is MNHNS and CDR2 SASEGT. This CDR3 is CASRWGDRGTDEQFF. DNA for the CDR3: TGTGCCAGCAGGTGGGGGGACAGGGGGACCGATGAGCAGTTCTTC.

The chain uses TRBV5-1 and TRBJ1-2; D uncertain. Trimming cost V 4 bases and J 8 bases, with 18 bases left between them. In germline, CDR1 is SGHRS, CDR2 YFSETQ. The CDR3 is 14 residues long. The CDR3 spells CASSQDGMGTGYTF. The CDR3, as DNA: TGCGCCAGCAGCCAGGACGGCATGGGTACGGGCTACACCTTC. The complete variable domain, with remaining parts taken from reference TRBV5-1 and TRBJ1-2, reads KAGVTQTPRYLIKTRGQQVTLSCSPISGHRSVSWYQQTPGQGLQFLFEYFSETQRNKGNFPGRFSGRQFSNSRSEMNVSTLELGDSALYLCASSQDGMGTGYTFGSGTRLTVV.

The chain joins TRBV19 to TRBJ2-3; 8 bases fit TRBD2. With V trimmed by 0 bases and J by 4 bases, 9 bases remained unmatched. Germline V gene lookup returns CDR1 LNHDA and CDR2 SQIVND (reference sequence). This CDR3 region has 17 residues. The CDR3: CASSIDLRAGGPDTQYF. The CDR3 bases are TGTGCCAGTAGTATAGATCTGCGGGCGGGAGGTCCAGATACGCAGTATTTT.

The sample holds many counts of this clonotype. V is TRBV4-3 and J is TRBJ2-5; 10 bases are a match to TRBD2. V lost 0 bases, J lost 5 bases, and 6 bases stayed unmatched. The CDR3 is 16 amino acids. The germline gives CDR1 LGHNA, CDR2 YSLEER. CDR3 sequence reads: CASSQESSGSRETQYF. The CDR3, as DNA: TGCGCCAGCAGCCAAGAGTCTAGCGGGAGTCGGGAGACCCAGTACTTC.

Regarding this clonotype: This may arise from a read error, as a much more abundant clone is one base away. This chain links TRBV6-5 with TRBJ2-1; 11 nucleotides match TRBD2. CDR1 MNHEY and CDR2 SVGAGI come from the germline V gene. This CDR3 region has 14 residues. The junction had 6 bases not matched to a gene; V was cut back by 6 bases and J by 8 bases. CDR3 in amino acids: CASRASGRYDEQFF. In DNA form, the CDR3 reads TGTGCCAGCAGGGCTAGCGGGAGGTACGATGAGCAGTTCTTC.

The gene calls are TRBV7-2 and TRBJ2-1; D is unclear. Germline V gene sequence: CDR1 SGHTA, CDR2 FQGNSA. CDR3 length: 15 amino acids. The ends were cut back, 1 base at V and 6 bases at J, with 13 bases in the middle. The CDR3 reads CASSLDRSPVNEQFF. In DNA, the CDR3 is TGTGCCAGCAGCTTAGACCGAAGCCCGGTCAATGAGCAGTTCTTC.

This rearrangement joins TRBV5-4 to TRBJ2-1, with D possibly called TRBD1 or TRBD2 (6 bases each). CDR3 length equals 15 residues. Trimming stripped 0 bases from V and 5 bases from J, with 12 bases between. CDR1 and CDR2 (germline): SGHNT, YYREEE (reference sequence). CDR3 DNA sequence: TGTGCCAGCAGCTTGGGGGGGGCATCAAACAATGAGCAGTTCTTC. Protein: CASSLGGASNNEQFF. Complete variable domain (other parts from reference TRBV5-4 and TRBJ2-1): ETGVTQSPTHLIKTRGQQVTLRCSSQSGHNTVSWYQQALGQGPQFIFQYYREEENGRGNFPPRFSGLQFPNYSSELNVNALELDDSALYLCASSLGGASNNEQFFGPGTRLTVL.

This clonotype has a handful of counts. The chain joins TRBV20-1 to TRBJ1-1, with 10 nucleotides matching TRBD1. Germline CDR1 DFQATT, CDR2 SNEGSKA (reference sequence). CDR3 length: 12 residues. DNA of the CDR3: TGCGCGCGACAGGGGGCCGGGTCAGAAGCTTTCTTT. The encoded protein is CARQGAGSEAFF.

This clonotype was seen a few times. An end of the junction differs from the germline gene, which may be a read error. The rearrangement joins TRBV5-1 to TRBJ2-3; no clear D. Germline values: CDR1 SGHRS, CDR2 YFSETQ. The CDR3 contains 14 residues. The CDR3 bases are TGCACCAGCAGCTTAGTCAGGAGCACAGATACGCAGTATTTT. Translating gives CTSSLVRSTDTQYF.

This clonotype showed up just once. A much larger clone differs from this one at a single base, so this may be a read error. CDR3 in DNA: TGTGCCATCAGTGAAGCAGGGTCCTCCTACGAGCAGTTCTTC. Protein product: CAISEAGSSYEQFF. The chain joins TRBV10-3 to TRBJ2-7, with D perhaps matching TRBD1 (5 bases). The end of the DNA is better explained by TRBJ2-1, so the J call may be wrong. CDR3 length equals 14 residues. Germline CDR1 is ENHRY and CDR2 is SYGVKD.

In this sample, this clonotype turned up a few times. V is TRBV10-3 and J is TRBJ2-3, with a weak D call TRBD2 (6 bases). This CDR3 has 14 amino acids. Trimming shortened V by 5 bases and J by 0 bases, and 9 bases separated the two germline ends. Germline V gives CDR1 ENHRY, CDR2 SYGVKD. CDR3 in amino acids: CAISSSGSTDTQYF. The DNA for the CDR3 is TGTGCCATCAGTTCCAGCGGGAGCACAGATACGCAGTATTTT.

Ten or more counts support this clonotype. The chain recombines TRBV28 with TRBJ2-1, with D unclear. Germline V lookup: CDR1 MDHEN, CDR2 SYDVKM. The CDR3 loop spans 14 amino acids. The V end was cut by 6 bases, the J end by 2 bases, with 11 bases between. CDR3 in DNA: TGTGCCAGCAGCCCCCCGCAGGCCTACAATGAGCAGTTCTTC. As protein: CASSPPQAYNEQFF.

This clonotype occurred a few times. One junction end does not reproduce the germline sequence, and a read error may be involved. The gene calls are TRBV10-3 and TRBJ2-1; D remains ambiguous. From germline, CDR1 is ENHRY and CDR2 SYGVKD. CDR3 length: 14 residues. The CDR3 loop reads CAIGEPRYSDEQFF. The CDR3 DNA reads TGTGCCATCGGTGAGCCCAGATACTCAGATGAGCAGTTCTTC.

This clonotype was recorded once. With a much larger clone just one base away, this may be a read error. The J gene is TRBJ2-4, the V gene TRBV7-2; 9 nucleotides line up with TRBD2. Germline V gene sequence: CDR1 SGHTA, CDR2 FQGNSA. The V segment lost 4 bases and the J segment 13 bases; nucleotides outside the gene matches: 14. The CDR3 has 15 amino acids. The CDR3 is CASSSSGNSYNEQYF. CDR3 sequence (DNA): TGTGCCAGCAGCTCTAGCGGGAACTCCTACAATGAGCAGTACTTC. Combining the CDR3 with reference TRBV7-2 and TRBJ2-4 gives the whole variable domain GAGVSQSPSNKVTEKGKDVELRCDPISGHTALYWYRQSLGQGLEFLIYFQGNSAPDKSGLPSDRFSAERTGGSVSTLTIQRTQQEDSAVYLCASSSSGNSYNEQYFGAGTRLSVL.

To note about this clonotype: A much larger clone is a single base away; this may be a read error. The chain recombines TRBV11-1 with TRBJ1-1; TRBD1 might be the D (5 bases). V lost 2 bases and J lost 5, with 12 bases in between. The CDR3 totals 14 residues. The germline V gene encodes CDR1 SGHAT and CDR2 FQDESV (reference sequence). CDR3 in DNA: TGTGCCAGCAGCTTACAGGGCGGGGAGACTGAAGCTTTCTTT. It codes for CASSLQGGETEAFF.

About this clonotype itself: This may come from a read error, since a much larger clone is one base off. The CDR3 reads CASSVDGLVYSEQFF. The CDR3 DNA reads TGTGCCAGCAGCGTAGACGGACTAGTCTACAGTGAGCAGTTCTTC. The chain carries TRBV9 and TRBJ2-1; 7 bases line up with TRBD2. Germline V lookup: CDR1 SGDLS, CDR2 YYNGEE. The CDR3 is 15 residues long.

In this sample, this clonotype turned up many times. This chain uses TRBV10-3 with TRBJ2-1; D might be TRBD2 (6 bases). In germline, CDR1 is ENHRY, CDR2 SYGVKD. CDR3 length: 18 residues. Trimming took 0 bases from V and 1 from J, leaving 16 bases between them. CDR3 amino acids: CAISESFLAGKSYNEQFF. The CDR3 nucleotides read TGTGCCATCAGTGAGTCGTTTTTGGCGGGAAAATCCTACAATGAGCAGTTCTTC.

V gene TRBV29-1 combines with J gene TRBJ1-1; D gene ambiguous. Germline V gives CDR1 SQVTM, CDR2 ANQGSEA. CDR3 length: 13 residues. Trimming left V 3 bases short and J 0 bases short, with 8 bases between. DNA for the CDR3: TGCAGCGTTGAGCGGCAGATGAACACTGAAGCTTTCTTT. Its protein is CSVERQMNTEAFF. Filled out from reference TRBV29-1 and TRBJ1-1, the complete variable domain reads SAVISQKPSRDICQRGTSLTIQCQVDSQVTMMFWYRQQPGQSLTLIATANQGSEATYESGFVIDKFPISRPNLTFSTLTVSNMSPEDSSIYLCSVERQMNTEAFFGQGTRLTVV.

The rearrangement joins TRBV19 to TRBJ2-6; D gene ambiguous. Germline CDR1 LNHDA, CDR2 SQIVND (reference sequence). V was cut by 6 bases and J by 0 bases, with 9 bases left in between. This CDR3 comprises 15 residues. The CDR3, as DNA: TGTGCCAGTAGCAACGGAGACTCTGGGGCCAACGTCCTGACTTTC. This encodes CASSNGDSGANVLTF.

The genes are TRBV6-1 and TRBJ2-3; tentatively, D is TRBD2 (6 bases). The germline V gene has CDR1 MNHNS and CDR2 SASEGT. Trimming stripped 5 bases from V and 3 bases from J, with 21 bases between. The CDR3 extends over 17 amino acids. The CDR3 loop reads CASSHSRGWSGTDTQYF. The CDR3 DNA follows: TGTGCCAGCAGTCATTCTCGGGGGTGGAGCGGTACAGATACGCAGTATTTT.